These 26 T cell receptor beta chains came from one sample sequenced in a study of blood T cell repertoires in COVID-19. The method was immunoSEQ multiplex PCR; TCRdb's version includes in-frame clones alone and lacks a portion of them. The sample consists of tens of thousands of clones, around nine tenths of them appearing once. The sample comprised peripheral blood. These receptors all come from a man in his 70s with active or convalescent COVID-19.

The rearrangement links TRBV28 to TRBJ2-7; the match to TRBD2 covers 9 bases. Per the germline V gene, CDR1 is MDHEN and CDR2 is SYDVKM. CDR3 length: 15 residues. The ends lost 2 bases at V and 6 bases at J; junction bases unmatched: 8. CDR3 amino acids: CASSLGGGGFGEQYF. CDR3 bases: TGTGCCAGCAGTTTAGGCGGGGGGGGTTTCGGCGAGCAGTACTTC. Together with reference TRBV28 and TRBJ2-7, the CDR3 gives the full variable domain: DVKVTQSSRYLVKRTGEKVFLECVQDMDHENMFWYRQDPGLGLRLIYFSYDVKMKEKGDIPEGYSVSREKKERFSLILESASTNQTSMYLCASSLGGGGFGEQYFGPGTRLTVT.

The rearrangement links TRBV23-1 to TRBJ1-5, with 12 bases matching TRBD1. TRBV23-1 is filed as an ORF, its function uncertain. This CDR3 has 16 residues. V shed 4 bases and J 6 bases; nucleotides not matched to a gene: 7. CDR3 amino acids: CASSRSGTGGGQPQHF. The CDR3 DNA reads TGCGCCAGCAGTCGATCCGGGACAGGGGGCGGTCAGCCCCAGCATTTT.

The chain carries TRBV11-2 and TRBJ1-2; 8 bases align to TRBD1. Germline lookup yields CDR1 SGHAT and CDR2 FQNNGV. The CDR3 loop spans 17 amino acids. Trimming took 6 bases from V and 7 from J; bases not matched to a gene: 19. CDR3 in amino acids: CASSSPRSGGAYGGYTF. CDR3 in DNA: TGTGCCAGCAGTTCCCCGAGGTCAGGGGGCGCATATGGTGGCTACACCTTC.

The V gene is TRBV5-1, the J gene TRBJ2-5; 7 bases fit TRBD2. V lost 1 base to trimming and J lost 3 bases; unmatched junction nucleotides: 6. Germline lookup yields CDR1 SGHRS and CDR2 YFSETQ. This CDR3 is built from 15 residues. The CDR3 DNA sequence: TGCGCCAGCAGCTTGACCGGGACTACCAAAGAGACCCAGTACTTC. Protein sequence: CASSLTGTTKETQYF.

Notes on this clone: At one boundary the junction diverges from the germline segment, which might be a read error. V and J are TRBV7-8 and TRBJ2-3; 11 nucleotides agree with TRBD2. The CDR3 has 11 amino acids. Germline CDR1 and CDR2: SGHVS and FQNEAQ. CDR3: CASSSTSGVHF. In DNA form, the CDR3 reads TGTGCCAGCAGCTCGACTAGCGGGGTGCATTTT.

As DNA, the CDR3 is TGTGCCAGCAGCTTAGCCCGGGTCTTGAACTATGGCTACACCTTC. Translating gives CASSLARVLNYGYTF. This sequence joins TRBV7-8 and TRBJ1-2, with D unclear. V was shortened by 0 bases and J by 2 bases, with 10 bases between the two germline ends. Per germline, CDR1 SGHVS and CDR2 FQNEAQ. This CDR3 comprises 15 residues.

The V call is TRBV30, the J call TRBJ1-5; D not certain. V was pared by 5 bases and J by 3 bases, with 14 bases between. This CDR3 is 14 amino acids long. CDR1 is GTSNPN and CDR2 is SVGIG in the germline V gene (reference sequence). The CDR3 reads CAWAGKRNNQPQHF. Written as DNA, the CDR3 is TGTGCCTGGGCCGGGAAGAGGAACAATCAGCCCCAGCATTTT. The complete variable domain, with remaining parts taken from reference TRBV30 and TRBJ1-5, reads SQTIHQWPATLVQPVGSPLSLECTVEGTSNPNLYWYRQAAGRGLQLLFYSVGIGQISSEVPQNLSASRPQDRQFILSSKKLLLSDSGFYLCAWAGKRNNQPQHFGDGTRLSIL.

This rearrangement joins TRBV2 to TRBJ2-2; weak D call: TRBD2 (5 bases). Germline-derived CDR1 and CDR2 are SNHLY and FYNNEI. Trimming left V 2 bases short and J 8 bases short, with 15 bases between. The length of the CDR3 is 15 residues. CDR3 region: CASSESTAGPGELFF. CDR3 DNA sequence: TGTGCCAGCAGTGAAAGCACGGCGGGTCCTGGGGAGCTGTTTTTT.

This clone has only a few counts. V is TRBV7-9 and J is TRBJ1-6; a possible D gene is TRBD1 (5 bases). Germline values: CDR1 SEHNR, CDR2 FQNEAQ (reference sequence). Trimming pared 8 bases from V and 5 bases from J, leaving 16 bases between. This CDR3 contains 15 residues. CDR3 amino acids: CASSSTQDNNSPLHF. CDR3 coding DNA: TGTGCCAGCTCCTCGACCCAGGACAATAATTCACCCCTCCACTTT.

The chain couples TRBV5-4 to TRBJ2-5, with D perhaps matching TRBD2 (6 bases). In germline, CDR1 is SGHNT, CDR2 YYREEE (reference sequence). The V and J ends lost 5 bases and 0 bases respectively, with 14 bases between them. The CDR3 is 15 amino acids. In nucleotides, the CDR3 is TGTGCCAGCAGTCGGGAGACTTTGTACCAAGAGACCCAGTACTTC. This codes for CASSRETLYQETQYF.

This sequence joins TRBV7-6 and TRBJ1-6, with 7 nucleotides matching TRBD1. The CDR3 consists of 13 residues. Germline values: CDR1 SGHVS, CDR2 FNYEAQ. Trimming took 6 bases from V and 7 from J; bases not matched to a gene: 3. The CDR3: CASRSTGNSPLHF. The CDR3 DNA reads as TGTGCCAGCAGATCGACAGGGAATTCACCCCTCCACTTT.

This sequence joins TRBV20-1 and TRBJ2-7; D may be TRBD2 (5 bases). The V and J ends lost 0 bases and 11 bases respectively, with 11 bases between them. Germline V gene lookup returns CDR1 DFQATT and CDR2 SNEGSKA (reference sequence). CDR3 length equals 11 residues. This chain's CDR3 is CSARDRTEEYF. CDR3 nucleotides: TGCAGTGCTAGAGATCGGACGGAGGAGTACTTC.

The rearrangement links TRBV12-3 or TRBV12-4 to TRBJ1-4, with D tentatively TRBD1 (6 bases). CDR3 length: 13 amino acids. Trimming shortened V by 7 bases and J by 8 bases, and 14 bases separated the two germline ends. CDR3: CASTYREGEKLFF. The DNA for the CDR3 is TGTGCCAGCACCTACAGGGAGGGAGAAAAACTGTTTTTT.

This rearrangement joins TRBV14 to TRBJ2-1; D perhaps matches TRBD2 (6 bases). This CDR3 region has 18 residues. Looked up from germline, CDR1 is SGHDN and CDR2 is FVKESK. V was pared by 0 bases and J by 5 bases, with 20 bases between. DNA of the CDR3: TGTGCCAGCAGCCAAGATCGGGTTTTCGGCGGGGAACACAATGAGCAGTTCTTC. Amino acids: CASSQDRVFGGEHNEQFF. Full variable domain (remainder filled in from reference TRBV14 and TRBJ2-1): EAGVTQFPSHSVIEKGQTVTLRCDPISGHDNLYWYRRVMGKEIKFLLHFVKESKQDESGMPNNRFLAERTGGTYSTLKVQPAELEDSGVYFCASSQDRVFGGEHNEQFFGPGTRLTVL.

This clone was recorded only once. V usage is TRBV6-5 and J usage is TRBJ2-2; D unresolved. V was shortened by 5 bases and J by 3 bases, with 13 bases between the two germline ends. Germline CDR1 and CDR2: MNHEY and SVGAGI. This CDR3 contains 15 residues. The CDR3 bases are TGTGCCAGCAGTACTTTCACCCGAGACACCGGGGAGCTGTTTTTT. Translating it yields CASSTFTRDTGELFF.

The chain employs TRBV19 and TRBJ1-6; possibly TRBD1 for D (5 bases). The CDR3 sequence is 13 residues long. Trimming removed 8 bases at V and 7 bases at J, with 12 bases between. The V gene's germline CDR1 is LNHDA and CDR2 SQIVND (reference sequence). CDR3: CASHTTANSPLHF. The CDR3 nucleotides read TGTGCCAGTCATACGACAGCAAATTCACCCCTCCACTTT.

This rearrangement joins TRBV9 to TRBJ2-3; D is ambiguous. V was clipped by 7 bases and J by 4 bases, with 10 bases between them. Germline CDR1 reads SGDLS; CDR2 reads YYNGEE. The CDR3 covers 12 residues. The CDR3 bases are TGTGCCAGCTCGAGTGAGTCAGATACGCAGTATTTT. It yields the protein CASSSESDTQYF.

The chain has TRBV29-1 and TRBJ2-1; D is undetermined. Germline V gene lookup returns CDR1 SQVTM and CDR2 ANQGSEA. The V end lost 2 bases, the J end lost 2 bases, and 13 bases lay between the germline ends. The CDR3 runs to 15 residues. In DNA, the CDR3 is TGCAGCGTTGAATCGCCTACCCTGGCCTACAATGAGCAGTTCTTC. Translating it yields CSVESPTLAYNEQFF.

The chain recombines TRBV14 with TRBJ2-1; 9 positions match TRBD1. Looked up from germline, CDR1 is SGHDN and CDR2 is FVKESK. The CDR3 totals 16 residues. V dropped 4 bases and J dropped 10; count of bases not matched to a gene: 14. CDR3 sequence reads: CASSPYSSDRGKEQFF. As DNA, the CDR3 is TGTGCCAGCAGCCCGTATTCATCCGACAGGGGGAAGGAGCAGTTCTTC.

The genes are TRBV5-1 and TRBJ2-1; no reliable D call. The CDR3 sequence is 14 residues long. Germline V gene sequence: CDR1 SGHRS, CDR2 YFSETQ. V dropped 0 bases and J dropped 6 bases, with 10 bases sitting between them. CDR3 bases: TGCGCCAGCAGCTTGGTAGCCACCTCCAATGAGCAGTTCTTC. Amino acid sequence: CASSLVATSNEQFF.

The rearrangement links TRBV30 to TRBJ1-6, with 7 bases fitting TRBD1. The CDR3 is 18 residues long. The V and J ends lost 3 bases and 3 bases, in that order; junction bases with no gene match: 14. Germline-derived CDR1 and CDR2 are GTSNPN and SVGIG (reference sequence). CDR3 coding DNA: TGTGCCTGGAGGCGGGATACGACAGGGCGTGACTATAATTCACCCCTCCACTTT. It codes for CAWRRDTTGRDYNSPLHF.

The CDR3 DNA sequence: TGTGCCAGCAGTCTCGGACAGGGCCCAGGGTATGGCTACACCTTC. This sequence encodes CASSLGQGPGYGYTF. The rearrangement joins TRBV6-2 or TRBV6-3 to TRBJ1-2; 8 positions agree with TRBD1. Germline CDR1 and CDR2: MNHEY and SVGEGT. The J segment lost 5 bases and the V segment lost 5 bases, leaving 10 bases of the junction unmatched. CDR3 size: 15 residues.

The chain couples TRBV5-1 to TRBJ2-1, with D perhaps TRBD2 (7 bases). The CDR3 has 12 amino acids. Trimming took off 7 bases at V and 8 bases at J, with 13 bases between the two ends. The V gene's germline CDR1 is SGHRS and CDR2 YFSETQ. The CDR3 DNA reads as TGCGCCAGCGGCGAAGGGGGGGATGAGCAGTTCTTC. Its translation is CASGEGGDEQFF.

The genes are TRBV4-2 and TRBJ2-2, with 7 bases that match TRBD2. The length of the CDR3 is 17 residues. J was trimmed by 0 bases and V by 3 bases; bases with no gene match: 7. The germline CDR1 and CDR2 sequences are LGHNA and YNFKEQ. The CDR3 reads CASSHPPGTTNTGELFF. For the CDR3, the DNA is TGTGCCAGCAGCCACCCACCCGGGACTACGAACACCGGGGAGCTGTTTTTT.

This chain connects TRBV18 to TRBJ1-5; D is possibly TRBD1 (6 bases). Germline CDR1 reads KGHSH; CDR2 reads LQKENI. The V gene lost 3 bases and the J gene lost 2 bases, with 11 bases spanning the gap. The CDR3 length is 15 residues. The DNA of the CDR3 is TGTGCCAGCTCACCCGCAGGGGCAGGCAATCAGCCCCAGCATTTT. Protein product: CASSPAGAGNQPQHF. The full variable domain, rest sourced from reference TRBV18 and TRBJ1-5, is NAGVMQNPRHLVRRRGQEARLRCSPMKGHSHVYWYRQLPEEGLKFMVYLQKENIIDESGMPKERFSAEFPKEGPSILRIQQVVRGDSAAYFCASSPAGAGNQPQHFGDGTRLSIL.

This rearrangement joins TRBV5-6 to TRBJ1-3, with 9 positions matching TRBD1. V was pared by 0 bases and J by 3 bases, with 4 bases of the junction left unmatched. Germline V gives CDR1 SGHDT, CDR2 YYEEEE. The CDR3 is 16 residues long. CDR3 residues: CASSLGDRGFGNTIYF. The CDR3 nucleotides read TGTGCCAGCAGCTTGGGAGACAGGGGGTTTGGAAACACCATATATTTT.